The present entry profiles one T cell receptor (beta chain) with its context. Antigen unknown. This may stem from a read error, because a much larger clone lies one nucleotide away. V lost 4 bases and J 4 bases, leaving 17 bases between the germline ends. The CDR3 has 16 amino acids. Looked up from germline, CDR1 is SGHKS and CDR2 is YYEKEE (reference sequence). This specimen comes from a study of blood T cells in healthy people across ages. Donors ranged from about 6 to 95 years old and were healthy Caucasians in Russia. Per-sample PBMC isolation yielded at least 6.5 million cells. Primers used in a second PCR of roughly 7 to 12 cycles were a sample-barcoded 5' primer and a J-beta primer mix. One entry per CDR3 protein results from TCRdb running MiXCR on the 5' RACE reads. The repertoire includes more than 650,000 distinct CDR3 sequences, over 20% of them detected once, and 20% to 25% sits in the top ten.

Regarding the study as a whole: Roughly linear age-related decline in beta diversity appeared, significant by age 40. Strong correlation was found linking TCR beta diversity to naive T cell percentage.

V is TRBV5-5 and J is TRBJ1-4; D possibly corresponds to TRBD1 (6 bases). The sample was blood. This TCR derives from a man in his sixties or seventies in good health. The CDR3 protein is CASSRPVKGDNEKLFF. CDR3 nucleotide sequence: TGTGCCAGCAGCCGCCCAGTAAAGGGGGATAATGAAAAACTGTTTTTT.